The present T cell receptor (beta chain) was sequenced within a study of T cells in Graves' hyperthyroidism and ophthalmopathy. Whole-study results and caveats: Within blood appeared most thyroid clonotypes that had expanded above 0.001.

There are many counts of this clonotype. The target antigen is unknown. The V end was cut by 3 bases, the J end by 2 bases, with 14 bases between. CDR1 is SGHNT, CDR2 YENEEA, per germline. This CDR3 is built from 15 residues. The source material, RNA transcripts, was used to amplify TCR beta CDR3 regions. An initial round of RT-PCR targeting the TCR CDR3 relied on the HTBI primer set. A single record per CDR3 protein comes from TCRdb applying MiXCR to the multiplex PCR reads. The data show over 450,000 distinct CDR3 sequences, approximately 15% seen once. Exclusion followed for patients with uncontrolled infection, other autoimmune disease, pregnancy or lactation.

V and J are TRBV11-3 and TRBJ2-7; D is possibly TRBD1 or TRBD2 (6 bases each). The origin of this receptor is a woman aged 18-29 years with Graves' hyperthyroidism. Sequenced: blood. This chain's CDR3 is CASSLGGLVTYEQYF. The CDR3 DNA reads TGTGCCAGCAGCTTGGGGGGCCTTGTCACCTACGAGCAGTACTTC.